The clone carrying this TCR beta chain was counted ten times or more. Graves' hyperthyroidism was deemed stable given no ophthalmopathy progression within 18 months. Each patient was aged 18 to 65 and had newly diagnosed hyperthyroidism of under 2 months' duration. Clinical symptoms, serum thyroxine, TRAb, thyroid ultrasound and orbital computed tomography established diagnosis. Trimming stripped 1 base from V and 6 bases from J, with 7 bases between. This CDR3 is 12 amino acids long. Looked up from germline, CDR1 is LGHDT and CDR2 is YNNKEL (reference sequence). The sample comes from a study of T cells in Graves' hyperthyroidism and ophthalmopathy. Overall study context: Specimen type is peripheral blood, collected at initial diagnosis prior to any treatment.

Amplification targeted TCR beta CDR3 regions from RNA transcripts. HTBI primers drove first-round RT-PCR of the TCR CDR3. A single record per CDR3 protein comes from TCRdb applying MiXCR to the multiplex PCR reads. The sample has under 350,000 distinct CDR3 sequences, 21% seen once; the top ten hold over 45%. Sample: blood. This receptor was taken from a woman in her forties or fifties with Graves' hyperthyroidism. The V and J genes are TRBV3-1 and TRBJ2-7; D is uncertain. CDR3 amino acids: CASSQAMGEQYF. The CDR3 coding sequence is TGTGCCAGCAGCCAAGCAATGGGCGAGCAGTACTTC.